This T cell receptor beta chain was sequenced in a study of beta chain features in type 1 diabetes. Investigators reverse transcribed all isolated RNA, so they sequenced expressed TCRB transcripts. An average roughly 3.5 million reads came from naive, central memory and regulatory T cell samples. Assay used: immunoSEQ multiplex PCR; TCRdb lists only in-frame clones, some missing. This table holds roughly 230,000 clones, about 9.3% found once. Broader study findings: For patients and controls alike, PCR might favor shorter templates to the same degree. In type 1 diabetes patients, VDJ junctions had fewer insertions; deletions at these junctions were more frequent.

Sorting based on CD45RO/CCR7/CD25/CD127/CD95/CD27 separated CD4+ naive, central memory, regulatory and stem cell-like memory cells. In regard to this clone: Its antigen is as yet unknown.

Sequenced: naive CD4+ T cells from blood. The receptor comes from a woman between 18 and 30 years old in good health.

In DNA form, the CDR3 reads TGTGCCAGCAGCGTCTACAGGGCTCTAGGGTATGGCTACACCTTC. Protein product: CASSVYRALGYGYTF. The V gene is TRBV5-6, the J gene TRBJ1-2; possibly TRBD1 for D (6 bases). Germline CDR1 is SGHDT and CDR2 is YYEEEE. With 4 bases removed from V and 5 bases from J, the gap between germline ends came to 18 bases. The CDR3 extends over 15 amino acids.